The entry below describes one T cell receptor (beta chain). The record originates from a study of T cell changes during pregnancy in multiple sclerosis. Produced via immunoSEQ multiplex PCR; TCRdb's table is partial and in-frame only. The sample records about 38,000 clones, about 88% being singletons. Trimming removed 1 base at V and 3 bases at J, with 7 bases between. Germline V gene sequence: CDR1 MNHNS, CDR2 SASEGT. The CDR3 runs 14 residues. This chain links TRBV6-1 with TRBJ2-1; D is perhaps TRBD2 (6 bases). This receptor was identified in a female donor with multiple sclerosis, enrolled in a pregnancy study. This material consisted of CD8+ T cells from peripheral blood mononuclear cells, taken in the third trimester of pregnancy. The CDR3 loop reads CASSEVGGYNEQFF. CDR3 in DNA: TGTGCCAGCAGTGAAGTGGGGGGCTACAATGAGCAGTTCTTC.